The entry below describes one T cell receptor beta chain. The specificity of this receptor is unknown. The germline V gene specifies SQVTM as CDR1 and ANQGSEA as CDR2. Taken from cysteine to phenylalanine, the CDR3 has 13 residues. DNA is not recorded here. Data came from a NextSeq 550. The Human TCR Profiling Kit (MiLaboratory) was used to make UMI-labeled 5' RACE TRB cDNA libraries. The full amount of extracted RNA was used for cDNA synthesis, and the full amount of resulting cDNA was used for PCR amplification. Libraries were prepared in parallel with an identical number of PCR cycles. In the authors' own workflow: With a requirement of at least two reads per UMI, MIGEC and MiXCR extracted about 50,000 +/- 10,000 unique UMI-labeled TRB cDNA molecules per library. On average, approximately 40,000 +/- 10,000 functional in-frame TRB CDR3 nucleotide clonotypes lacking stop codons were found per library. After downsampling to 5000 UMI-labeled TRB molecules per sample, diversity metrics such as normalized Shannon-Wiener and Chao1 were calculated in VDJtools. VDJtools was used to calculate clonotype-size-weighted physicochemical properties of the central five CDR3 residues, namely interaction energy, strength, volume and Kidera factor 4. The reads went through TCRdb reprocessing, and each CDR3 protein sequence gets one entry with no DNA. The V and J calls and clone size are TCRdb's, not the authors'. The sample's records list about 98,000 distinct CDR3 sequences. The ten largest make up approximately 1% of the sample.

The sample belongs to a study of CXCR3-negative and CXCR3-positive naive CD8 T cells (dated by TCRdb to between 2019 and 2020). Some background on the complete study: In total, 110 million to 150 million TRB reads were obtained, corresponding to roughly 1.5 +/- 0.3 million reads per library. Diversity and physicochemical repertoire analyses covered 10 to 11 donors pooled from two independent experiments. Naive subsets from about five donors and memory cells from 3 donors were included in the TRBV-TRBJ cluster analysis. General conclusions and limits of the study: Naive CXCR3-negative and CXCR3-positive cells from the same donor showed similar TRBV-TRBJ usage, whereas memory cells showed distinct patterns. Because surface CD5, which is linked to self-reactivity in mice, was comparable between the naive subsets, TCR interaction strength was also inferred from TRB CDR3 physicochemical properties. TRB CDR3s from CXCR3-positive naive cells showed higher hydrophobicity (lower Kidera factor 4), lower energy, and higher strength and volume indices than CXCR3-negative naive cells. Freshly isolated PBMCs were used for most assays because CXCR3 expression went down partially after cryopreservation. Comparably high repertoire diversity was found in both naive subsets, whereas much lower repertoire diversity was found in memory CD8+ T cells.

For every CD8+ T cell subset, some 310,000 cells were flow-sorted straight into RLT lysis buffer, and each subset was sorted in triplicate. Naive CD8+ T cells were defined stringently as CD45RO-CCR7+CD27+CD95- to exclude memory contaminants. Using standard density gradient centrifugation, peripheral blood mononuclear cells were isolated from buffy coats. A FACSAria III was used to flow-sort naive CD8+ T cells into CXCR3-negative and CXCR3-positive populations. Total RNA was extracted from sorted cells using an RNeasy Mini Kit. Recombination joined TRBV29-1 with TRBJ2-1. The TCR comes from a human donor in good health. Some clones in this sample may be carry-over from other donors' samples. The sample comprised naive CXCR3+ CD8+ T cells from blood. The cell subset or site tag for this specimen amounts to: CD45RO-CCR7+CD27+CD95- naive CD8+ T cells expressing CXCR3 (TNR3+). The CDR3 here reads CSVAGNSYNEQFF.